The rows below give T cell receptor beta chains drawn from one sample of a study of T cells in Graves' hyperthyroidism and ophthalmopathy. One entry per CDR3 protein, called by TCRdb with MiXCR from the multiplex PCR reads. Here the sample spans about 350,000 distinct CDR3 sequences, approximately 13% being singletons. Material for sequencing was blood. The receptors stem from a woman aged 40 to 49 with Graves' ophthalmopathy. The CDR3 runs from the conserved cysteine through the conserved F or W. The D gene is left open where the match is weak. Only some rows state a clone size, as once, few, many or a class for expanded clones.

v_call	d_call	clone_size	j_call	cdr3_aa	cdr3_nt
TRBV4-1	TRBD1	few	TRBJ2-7	CASSQDPGTAYEQYF	TGCGCCAGCAGCCAAGACCCCGGGACAGCCTACGAGCAGTACTTC
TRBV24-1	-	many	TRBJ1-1	CATSDPRGRSTEAFF	TGTGCCACCAGTGATCCCCGGGGAAGGAGTACTGAAGCTTTCTTT
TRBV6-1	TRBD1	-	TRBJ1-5	CASSRGQAYNQPQHF	TGTGCCAGCAGCCGAGGACAGGCCTACAATCAGCCCCAGCATTTT
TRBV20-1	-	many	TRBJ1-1	CSAMTPNTEAFF	TGCAGTGCCATGACACCGAACACTGAAGCTTTCTTT
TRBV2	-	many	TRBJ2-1	CASKKRGGNEQFF	TGTGCCAGCAAGAAGAGGGGTGGAAATGAGCAGTTCTTC
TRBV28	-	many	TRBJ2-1	CASSHPRGVEQFF	TGTGCCAGCAGCCACCCCAGGGGGGTTGAGCAGTTCTTC
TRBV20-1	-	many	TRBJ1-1	CSARRETEAFF	TGCAGTGCTAGAAGGGAAACTGAAGCTTTCTTT
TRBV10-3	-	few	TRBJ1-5	CAISERGGSNQPQHF	TGTGCCATCAGTGAGCGAGGGGGTAGCAATCAGCCCCAGCATTTT
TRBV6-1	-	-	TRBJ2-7	CASSPLQGPYEQYF	TGTGCCAGCAGCCCGCTTCAGGGGCCCTACGAGCAGTACTTC
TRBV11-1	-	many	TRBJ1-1	CASSFSFGGTEAFF	TGTGCCAGCAGCTTCAGTTTCGGGGGCACTGAAGCTTTCTTT
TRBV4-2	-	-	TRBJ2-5	CASSQEAETQYF	TGTGCCAGCAGCCAAGAGGCAGAGACCCAGTACTTC
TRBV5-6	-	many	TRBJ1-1	CASSQPGSTEAFF	TGTGCCAGCAGCCAACCGGGGTCCACTGAAGCTTTCTTT
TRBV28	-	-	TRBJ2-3	CASSPGALSTDTQYF	TGTGCCAGCAGTCCCGGGGCGCTGAGCACAGATACGCAGTATTTT
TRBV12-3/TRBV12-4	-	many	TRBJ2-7	CASSLAGPALPYEQYF	TGTGCCAGCAGTTTAGCCGGGCCCGCGCTGCCATACGAGCAGTACTTC
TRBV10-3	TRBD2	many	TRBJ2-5	CAISSGGTSQETQYF	TGTGCCATCAGTTCAGGGGGGACTAGCCAGGAGACCCAGTACTTC
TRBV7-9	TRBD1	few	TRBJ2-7	CASSHDQGAQIYEQYF	TGTGCCAGCAGCCACGACCAGGGGGCGCAGATCTACGAGCAGTACTTC
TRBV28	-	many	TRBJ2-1	CASSPAVGNEQFF	TGTGCCAGCAGCCCGGCCGTGGGCAATGAGCAGTTCTTC
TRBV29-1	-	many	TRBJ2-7	CSAEAPQVGLHDEQYF	TGCAGCGCCGAAGCCCCCCAAGTAGGACTGCATGATGAGCAGTACTTC
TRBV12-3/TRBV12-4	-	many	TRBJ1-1	CASSPQTGVNTEAFF	TGTGCCAGCAGTCCACAGACAGGAGTGAACACTGAAGCTTTCTTT
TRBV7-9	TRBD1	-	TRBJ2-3	CASSAEGGGTDTQYF	TGTGCCAGCAGCGCCGAAGGGGGCGGCACAGATACGCAGTATTTT
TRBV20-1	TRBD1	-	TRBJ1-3	CSARGTGKRGTIYF	TGCAGTGCTAGAGGGACAGGGAAACGCGGCACCATATATTTT
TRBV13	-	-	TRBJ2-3	CASSLASGTTTDTQYF	TGTGCCAGCAGCTTAGCCAGCGGCACGACCACAGATACGCAGTATTTT
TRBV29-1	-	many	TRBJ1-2	CSVVEVSDGYTF	TGCAGCGTTGTCGAGGTTAGCGACGGCTACACCTTC
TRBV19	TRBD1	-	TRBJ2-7	CAIRDRERDEQYF	TGTGCCATTCGGGACAGGGAAAGGGACGAGCAGTACTTC
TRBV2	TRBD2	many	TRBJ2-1	CASRGSSGSFSYNEQFF	TGTGCCAGCAGAGGCTCTAGCGGGAGTTTCTCCTACAATGAGCAGTTCTTC
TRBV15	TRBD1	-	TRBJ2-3	CATSRGTGVMTDTQYF	TGTGCCACCAGCAGAGGGACAGGGGTTATGACAGATACGCAGTATTTT
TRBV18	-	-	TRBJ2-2	CASSQPMNTGELFF	TGTGCCAGCTCGCAACCGATGAACACCGGGGAGCTGTTTTTT
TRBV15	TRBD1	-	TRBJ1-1	CATSTTTRARQGYFEAFF	TGTGCCACCAGCACGACCACAAGGGCTCGACAGGGGTACTTTGAAGCTTTCTTT
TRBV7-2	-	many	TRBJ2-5	CASVLRRQETQYF	TGTGCCAGCGTTCTTCGGCGGCAAGAGACCCAGTACTTC
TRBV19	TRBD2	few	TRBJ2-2	CASSIDSREITGELFF	TGTGCCAGTAGTATAGATTCGCGGGAGATAACCGGGGAGCTGTTTTTT
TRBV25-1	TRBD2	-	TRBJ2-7	CASSASGVRTYEQYF	TGTGCCAGCAGTGCTAGCGGGGTAAGGACCTACGAGCAGTACTTC
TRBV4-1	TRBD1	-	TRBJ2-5	CASSQGAGTGGETQYF	TGCGCCAGCAGCCAGGGGGCCGGGACAGGGGGAGAGACCCAGTACTTC
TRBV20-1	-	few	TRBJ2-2	CSARPQAVTGELFF	TGCAGTGCTAGGCCCCAGGCAGTCACCGGGGAGCTGTTTTTT
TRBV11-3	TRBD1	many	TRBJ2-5	CASTLTGSETQYF	TGTGCCAGCACCTTGACAGGGTCAGAGACCCAGTACTTC
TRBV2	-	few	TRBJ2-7	CASSTSGYYEQYF	TGTGCCAGCAGTACATCCGGATACTACGAGCAGTACTTC
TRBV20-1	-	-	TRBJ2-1	CSATHLRMSEQFF	TGCAGTGCTACTCACCTGAGGATGAGTGAGCAGTTCTTC
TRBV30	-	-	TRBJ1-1	CAWTQGRGRPEAFF	TGTGCCTGGACTCAGGGGAGGGGGAGGCCTGAAGCTTTCTTT
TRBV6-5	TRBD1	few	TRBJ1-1	CASSYTGGTEAFF	TGTGCCAGCAGTTACACAGGGGGCACTGAAGCTTTCTTT
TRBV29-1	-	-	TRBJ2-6	CSVEDPIRAGANVLTF	TGCAGCGTTGAAGATCCGATAAGGGCTGGGGCCAACGTCCTGACTTTC
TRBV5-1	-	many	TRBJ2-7	CASSLDSGFSYEQYF	TGCGCCAGCAGCTTGGATTCGGGGTTCTCCTACGAGCAGTACTTC
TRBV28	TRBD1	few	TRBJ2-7	CASSFGDRPSYEQYF	TGTGCCAGCAGTTTTGGGGACAGACCCTCCTACGAGCAGTACTTC
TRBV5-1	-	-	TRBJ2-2	CASRTSGVGTTGELFF	TGCGCCAGCCGCACCTCGGGTGTGGGTACGACCGGGGAGCTGTTTTTT
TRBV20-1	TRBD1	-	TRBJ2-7	CRPWDRVNPYEQYF	TGCAGGCCCTGGGACAGGGTGAATCCCTACGAGCAGTACTTC
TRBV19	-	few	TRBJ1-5	CASSILSDSQPQHF	TGTGCCAGTAGTATACTAAGTGACAGTCAGCCCCAGCATTTT
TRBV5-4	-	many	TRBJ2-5	CASSLNRAGETQYF	TGTGCCAGCAGCTTGAACAGGGCAGGCGAGACCCAGTACTTC
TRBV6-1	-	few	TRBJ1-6	CASTGRRSYNSPLHF	TGTGCCAGCACTGGCCGTAGGTCCTATAATTCACCCCTCCACTTT
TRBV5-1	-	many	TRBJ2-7	CASRRDMLDSYEQYF	TGCGCCAGCAGGAGGGACATGTTGGACTCCTACGAGCAGTACTTC
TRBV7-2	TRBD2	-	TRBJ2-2	CASSLGLAGGRRTGELFF	TGTGCCAGCAGCTTAGGGCTAGCGGGGGGGCGACGTACCGGGGAGCTGTTTTTT
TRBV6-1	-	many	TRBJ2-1	CASRTEGNYNEQFF	TGTGCCAGCAGAACAGAGGGGAACTACAATGAGCAGTTCTTC
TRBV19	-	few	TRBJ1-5	CATKRRDSGQPQHF	TGTGCCACCAAGCGCAGGGATTCGGGTCAGCCCCAGCATTTT
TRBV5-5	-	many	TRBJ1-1	CASPAWQEGTEAFF	TGTGCCAGCCCAGCTTGGCAGGAAGGGACTGAAGCTTTCTTT
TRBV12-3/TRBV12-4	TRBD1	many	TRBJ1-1	CASRDRFTEAFF	TGTGCCAGTCGGGACAGATTCACTGAAGCTTTCTTT
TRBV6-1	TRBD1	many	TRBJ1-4	CASGQGAKVEKLFF	TGTGCCAGCGGACAGGGGGCGAAGGTTGAAAAACTGTTTTTT
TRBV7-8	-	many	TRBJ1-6	CASSERSSGTVNSPLHF	TGTGCCAGCAGCGAGCGTAGTTCCGGGACGGTTAATTCACCCCTCCACTTT
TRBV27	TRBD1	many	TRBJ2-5	CASSILWTGQETQYF	TGTGCCAGCAGTATACTTTGGACAGGGCAAGAGACCCAGTACTTC
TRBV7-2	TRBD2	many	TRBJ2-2	CASSLASSGGINTGELFF	TGTGCCAGCAGCTTAGCCTCTAGCGGGGGGATAAACACCGGGGAGCTGTTTTTT
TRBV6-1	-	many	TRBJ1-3	CASSYVSVGISGNTIYF	TGTGCCAGCAGTTACGTCTCGGTGGGGATCTCTGGAAACACCATATATTTT
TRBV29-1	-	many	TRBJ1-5	CSVESTGAGSNQPQHF	TGCAGCGTTGAGTCTACGGGGGCAGGAAGCAATCAGCCCCAGCATTTT
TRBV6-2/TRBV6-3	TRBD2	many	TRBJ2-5	CASSEPSGLYQETQYF	TGTGCCAGCAGTGAACCTAGCGGTTTGTACCAAGAGACCCAGTACTTC
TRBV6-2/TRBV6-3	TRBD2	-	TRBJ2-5	CASSPAGLAGAETQYF	TGTGCCAGCAGCCCCGCCGGACTAGCGGGGGCTGAGACCCAGTACTTC